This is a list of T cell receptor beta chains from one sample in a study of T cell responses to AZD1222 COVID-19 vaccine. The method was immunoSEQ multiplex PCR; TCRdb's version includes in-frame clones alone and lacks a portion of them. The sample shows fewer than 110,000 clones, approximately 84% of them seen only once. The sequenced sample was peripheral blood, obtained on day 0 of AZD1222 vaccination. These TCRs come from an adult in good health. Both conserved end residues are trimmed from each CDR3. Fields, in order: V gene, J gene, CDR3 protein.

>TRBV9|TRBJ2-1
ASSVVPEGEAYNEQF
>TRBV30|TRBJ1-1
AWGTGGLGEAF
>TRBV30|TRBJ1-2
AWSHKGGYGYT
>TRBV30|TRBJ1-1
AGTLQGYTEAF
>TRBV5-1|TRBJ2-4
ASSLDGGDENIQY
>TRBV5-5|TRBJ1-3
ASSKDRDTGNTIY
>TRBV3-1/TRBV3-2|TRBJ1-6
ASSPLGVGGNSPLH
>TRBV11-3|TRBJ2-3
ASSLLTGDTQY
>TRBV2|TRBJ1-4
ASSVQGEKLF
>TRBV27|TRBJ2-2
ASSPQVNTGELF
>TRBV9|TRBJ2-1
ASSAGTSGSEQF
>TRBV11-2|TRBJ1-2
ASSLDPGNYGYT
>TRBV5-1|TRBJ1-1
ASSLGAGRTEAF
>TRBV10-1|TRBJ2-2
ASSARTTGELF
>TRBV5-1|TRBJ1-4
ASSLPGINEKLF
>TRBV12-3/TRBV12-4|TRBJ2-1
ASWGDHHEQF
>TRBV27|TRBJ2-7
ASSRELVYEQY
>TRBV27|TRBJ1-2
ASSSVAVPYGYT
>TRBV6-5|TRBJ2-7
ASSKSGSSYEQY
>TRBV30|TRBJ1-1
AWSVTGANTEAF
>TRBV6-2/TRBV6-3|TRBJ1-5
ASSYDYGNQPQH
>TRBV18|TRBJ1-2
ASSKRDSDYGYT
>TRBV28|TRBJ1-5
ASRISGSNQPQH
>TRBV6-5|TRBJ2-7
ASSYSGHEQY
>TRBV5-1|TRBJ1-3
ASSLGTGNTIY
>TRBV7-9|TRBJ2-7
ASSLTGNYEQY
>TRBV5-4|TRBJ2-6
ASSLVTAGANVLT
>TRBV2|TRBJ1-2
ASSEGGNYGYT
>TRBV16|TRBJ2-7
ASSQSGDSYEQY
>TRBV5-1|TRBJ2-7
ASSFDVQGPYEQY
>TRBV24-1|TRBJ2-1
ATSDLAGSEDNEQF
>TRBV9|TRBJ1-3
ASSLGQGQNTIY
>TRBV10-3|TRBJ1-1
ATMYVLNTEAF
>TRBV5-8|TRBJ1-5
ASSLASGRANQPQH
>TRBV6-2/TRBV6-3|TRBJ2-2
ASSYVRGELF
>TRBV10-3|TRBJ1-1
AALRTGGGTEAF
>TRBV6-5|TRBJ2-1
ASGLAGQTYNEQF
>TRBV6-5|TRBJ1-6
ASSLVALGSPLH
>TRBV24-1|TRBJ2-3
ATSDTTDNTDTQY
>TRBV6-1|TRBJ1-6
ASSHRDPPLH
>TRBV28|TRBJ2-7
ASRQTGAYEQY
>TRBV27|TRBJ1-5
ASRKTSSAFQPQH
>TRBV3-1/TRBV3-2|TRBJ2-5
ASSQIPVETQY
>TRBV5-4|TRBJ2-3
ASSSPTSGDTQY
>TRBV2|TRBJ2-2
ASNPTSGGTGELF
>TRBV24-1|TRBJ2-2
ATSDHRVMNTGELF
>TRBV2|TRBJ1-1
ASSAMDKFFVNTEAF
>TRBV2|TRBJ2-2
ASSESRGGLLTGELF
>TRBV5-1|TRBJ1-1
ASSPPGFTEAF
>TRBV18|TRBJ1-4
ASSPLTGFNEKLF
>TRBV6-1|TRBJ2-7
ASSEIAGGPYEQY
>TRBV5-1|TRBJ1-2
ASSHGTDQNYGYT
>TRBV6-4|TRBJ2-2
ASSEYTGGPNTGELF
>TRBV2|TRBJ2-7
ASRGPYEQY
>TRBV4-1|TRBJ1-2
ASSQSVGVGYGYT